These 18 T cell receptor beta chains originate from one sample sequenced in a study of T-cell memory formation after mild COVID-19. TCRdb re-analysed the 5' RACE reads in MiXCR, keeping a single row per CDR3 protein. Found here are hundreds of thousands of distinct CDR3 sequences, 25% to 30% of them singletons; the top ten hold roughly 14%. Sequenced: PBMCs or a T cell subset sorted from them (not recorded which). The receptors were sampled from an adult woman who had mild COVID-19 (a few samples of this study predate the infection). Cell type and time point are not known.

The chain combines TRBV10-3 with TRBJ2-3, with 8 bases lining up with TRBD1. Germline V gives CDR1 ENHRY, CDR2 SYGVKD. This CDR3 spans 13 amino acids. V lost 2 bases, J lost 9 bases, and 4 bases stayed unmatched. The CDR3 coding sequence is TGTGCCATCAGTGAGCCAGGGGGCGAAACGCAGTATTTT. Its protein product is CAISEPGGETQYF.

In its sample, this clonotype was seen many times. This chain uses TRBV7-8 with TRBJ1-1, with D unresolved. CDR1 is SGHVS and CDR2 is FQNEAQ in the germline V gene. CDR3 length: 14 amino acids. Between the trimmed V and J ends, which lost 1 base and 0 bases, there was a span of 6 bases. The CDR3 bases are TGTGCCAGCAGCTTAGGGACCTTGAACACTGAAGCTTTCTTT. Translated, it gives CASSLGTLNTEAFF.

This clonotype appeared a few times. The rearrangement joins TRBV5-1 to TRBJ1-1; a weak D match, TRBD1 (5 bases). Germline CDR1 reads SGHRS; CDR2 reads YFSETQ. The CDR3 contains 15 residues. The V end lost 1 base, the J end lost 6 bases, and 16 bases lay between the germline ends. The CDR3 region has the DNA TGCGCCAGCAGCTTGAGCGGCAGGGACGGGGCTGAAGCTTTCTTT. Its protein product is CASSLSGRDGAEAFF.

This chain uses TRBV2 with TRBJ2-3, with D possibly TRBD2 on 5 matching bases. Germline loops: CDR1 SNHLY, CDR2 FYNNEI. This CDR3 has 17 residues. Deletions cut 8 bases from V and 0 bases from J, with 21 bases between. The CDR3 loop reads CASQDPAEVSSTDTQYF. CDR3 DNA: TGTGCCAGCCAAGACCCAGCGGAGGTCTCTAGCACAGATACGCAGTATTTT.

Ten or more counts support this clonotype. This chain uses TRBV28 with TRBJ1-2; D remains ambiguous. The germline V gene has CDR1 MDHEN and CDR2 SYDVKM. The CDR3 covers 13 residues. The V end lost 4 bases, the J end lost 4 bases, and 10 bases lay between the germline ends. In DNA, the CDR3 is TGTGCCAGCAGTTCCCATATGGGCTATGGCTACACCTTC. Its translation: CASSSHMGYGYTF.

This clonotype was counted between two and nine times. The rearrangement joins TRBV6-7 to TRBJ2-7, with TRBD2 as a possible D gene (6 bases). TRBV6-7 is marked as an open reading frame, function uncertain. The CDR3 length is 14 residues. The V end was cut by 5 bases, the J end by 3 bases, with 14 bases between. CDR3 loop: CASSQGDSLYEQYF. CDR3 DNA: TGTGCCAGCAGTCAAGGGGACTCCCTCTACGAGCAGTACTTC.

J is TRBJ1-2 and V is TRBV12-3 or TRBV12-4, with D perhaps matching TRBD1 (6 bases). V lost 7 bases, J lost 1 base, and 13 bases lay in between. This CDR3 has 14 residues. CDR3 protein: CASNKGVFNYGYTF. The CDR3 nucleotides are TGTGCCAGCAACAAGGGGGTGTTTAACTATGGCTACACCTTC.

This clonotype was picked up many times. The chain couples TRBV7-2 to TRBJ1-5; no clear D. The V end lost 1 base, the J end lost 0 bases, and 13 bases lay between the germline ends. CDR1 is SGHTA, CDR2 FQGNSA, per germline. The CDR3 contains 17 residues. CDR3: CASSLGVDRYSNQPQHF. CDR3 sequence (DNA): TGTGCCAGCAGCTTAGGAGTGGACCGTTATAGCAATCAGCCCCAGCATTTT. The full variable domain, its missing parts supplied by reference TRBV7-2 and TRBJ1-5, is GAGVSQSPSNKVTEKGKDVELRCDPISGHTALYWYRQSLGQGLEFLIYFQGNSAPDKSGLPSDRFSAERTGGSVSTLTIQRTQQEDSAVYLCASSLGVDRYSNQPQHFGDGTRLSIL.

This clonotype appeared many times. The rearrangement uses TRBV27 and TRBJ1-2; D possibly corresponds to TRBD1 (5 bases). CDR1 and CDR2 from the germline V gene are MNHEY and SMNVEV (reference sequence). The CDR3 contains 12 residues. V lost 6 bases, J lost 7 bases, and 12 bases lay in between. The CDR3 loop reads CASSTAQGGYTF. The CDR3 DNA reads as TGTGCCAGCAGCACCGCTCAGGGTGGCTACACCTTC.

The chain links TRBV12-3 or TRBV12-4 to TRBJ1-1, with a tentative D call TRBD1 (6 bases). CDR3 length: 18 residues. Trimming cost V 5 bases and J 1 base, with 23 bases left between them. Written as DNA, the CDR3 is TGTGCCAGCAGTAACCGGGGGCTCCGGAGGGTACCGAACACTGAAGCTTTCTTT. Translating it yields CASSNRGLRRVPNTEAFF.

A few counts support this clonotype. This chain joins TRBV10-3 and TRBJ2-3; 10 bases map to TRBD1. The CDR3 has 16 residues. Germline CDR1 reads ENHRY; CDR2 reads SYGVKD. V dropped 3 bases and J dropped 1; count of bases not matched to a gene: 4. The CDR3 sequence: CAISDGQGGGTDTQYF. CDR3 nucleotide sequence: TGTGCCATCAGTGATGGACAGGGGGGAGGCACAGATACGCAGTATTTT.

This chain joins TRBV24-1 and TRBJ1-1; D call uncertain. Trimming left V 6 bases short and J 1 base short, with 5 bases between. The CDR3 is made up of 12 amino acids. The germline V gene encodes CDR1 KGHDR and CDR2 SFDVKD. This CDR3 is CATSHQNTEAFF. The CDR3 region has the DNA TGTGCCACCAGTCACCAGAACACTGAAGCTTTCTTT.

The chain has TRBV11-3 and TRBJ2-7, with D perhaps matching TRBD2 (6 bases). Germline CDR1 and CDR2: SGHNT and YENEEA. Trimming took 1 base from V and 4 from J, leaving 8 bases between them. The CDR3 contains 13 residues. The DNA for the CDR3 is TGTGCCAGCAGCTTAGTACTAGCTTACGAGCAGTACTTC. Amino acids: CASSLVLAYEQYF.

This chain joins TRBV5-1 and TRBJ2-1; D perhaps matches TRBD2 (5 bases). Trimming stripped 4 bases from V and 3 bases from J, with 17 bases between. The CDR3 extends over 16 amino acids. Germline V lookup: CDR1 SGHRS, CDR2 YFSETQ. The CDR3 region is CASSLHETTNYNEQFF. Written as DNA, the CDR3 is TGCGCCAGCAGCCTGCACGAGACTACAAACTACAATGAGCAGTTCTTC.

This clonotype was recorded many times. J is TRBJ2-1 and V is TRBV29-1; D gene unclear. Trimming cost V 5 bases and J 14 bases, with 13 bases left between them. Germline CDR1 is SQVTM and CDR2 is ANQGSEA. CDR3 size: 10 residues. CDR3 sequence reads: CSVFLAEKFF. CDR3 nucleotides: TGCAGCGTTTTCTTGGCCGAAAAGTTCTTC.

The V and J genes are TRBV24-1 and TRBJ1-2; D ambiguous. From germline, CDR1 is KGHDR and CDR2 SFDVKD. Trimming removed 6 bases from V and 3 bases from J, with 7 bases in between. The CDR3 consists of 12 residues. CDR3 amino acids: CATSSQDYGYTF. CDR3 bases: TGTGCCACCAGTAGCCAGGACTATGGCTACACCTTC.

The chain recombines TRBV5-7 with TRBJ2-5, with 8 bases lining up with TRBD2. TRBV5-7 has ORF status, its function being uncertain. V shed 1 base, J shed 2 bases, and the junction held 7 bases outside the gene matches. The CDR3 is 16 residues long. The CDR3 nucleotides read TGTGCCAGCAGCTTGATAGCGGGGCTGAATCAAGAGACCCAGTACTTC. This encodes CASSLIAGLNQETQYF.

This chain joins TRBV4-2 and TRBJ2-5; D remains ambiguous. The CDR3 spans 15 residues. Germline CDR1 reads LGHNA; CDR2 reads YNFKEQ. Trimming shortened V by 4 bases and J by 4 bases, and 16 bases separated the two germline ends. CDR3 coding DNA: TGTGCCAGCAGCCCGTTGGGGATAGCTGGAGAGACCCAGTACTTC. Translation: CASSPLGIAGETQYF.